Each of the 30 T cell receptor beta chains below was sequenced from the same sample in a study of blood T cell repertoires in COVID-19. The method was immunoSEQ multiplex PCR; TCRdb's version includes in-frame clones alone and lacks a portion of them. The sample yields about 150,000 clones, about 88% seen once. Sequenced sample: peripheral blood. The source of these receptors is a woman older than 75 with COVID-19, enrolled during active disease.

The chain carries TRBV5-8 and TRBJ2-7, with TRBD2 matching over 9 bases. The J segment lost 5 bases and the V segment lost 2 bases, leaving 8 bases of the junction unmatched. CDR1 is SGHTS, CDR2 YDEGEE, per germline. The CDR3 totals 15 residues. The CDR3 nucleotides are TGTGCCAGCAGCTTAATGGCGGGAGGGCCAGACGAGCAGTACTTC. The encoded protein is CASSLMAGGPDEQYF.

This chain uses TRBV19 with TRBJ1-6, with D perhaps matching TRBD1 (5 bases). The V end lost 7 bases, the J end lost 10 bases, and 17 bases lay between the germline ends. Germline CDR1 and CDR2: LNHDA and SQIVND (reference sequence). The CDR3 sequence is 14 residues long. CDR3 loop: CASKARQGNSPLHF. In nucleotides, the CDR3 is TGTGCCAGTAAGGCTCGGCAGGGAAACTCACCCCTCCACTTT.

The chain has TRBV5-1 and TRBJ1-6, with D uncertain. This CDR3 comprises 13 residues. The V and J ends lost 0 bases and 8 bases respectively, with 6 bases between them. Germline CDR1 is SGHRS and CDR2 is YFSETQ. The CDR3: CASSLALDSPLHF. In DNA form, the CDR3 reads TGCGCCAGCAGCTTGGCCTTAGATTCACCCCTCCACTTT.

This clone was observed a single time. J is TRBJ1-2 and V is TRBV5-5; D is possibly TRBD1 (5 bases). This CDR3 comprises 13 residues. In germline, CDR1 is SGHKS, CDR2 YYEKEE (reference sequence). V was trimmed by 6 bases and J by 0 bases, leaving 9 bases between them. The CDR3 DNA reads TGTGCCAGCACCATACAGGCTAACTATGGCTACACCTTC. It specifies CASTIQANYGYTF. Using reference TRBV5-5 and TRBJ1-2 for the parts outside the CDR3, the full variable domain is DAGVTQSPTHLIKTRGQQVTLRCSPISGHKSVSWYQQVLGQGPQFIFQYYEKEERGRGNFPDRFSARQFPNYSSELNVNALLLGDSALYLCASTIQANYGYTFGSGTRLTVV.

The J gene is TRBJ2-7, the V gene TRBV7-2, with D maybe TRBD2 (5 bases). This CDR3 contains 15 residues. Looked up from germline, CDR1 is SGHTA and CDR2 is FQGNSA. Between the trimmed V and J ends, which lost 5 bases and 0 bases, there was a span of 14 bases. CDR3 coding DNA: TGTGCCAGCAGCCCGAAAGCGGAGAGCTCCTACGAGCAGTACTTC. It specifies CASSPKAESSYEQYF.

The chain has TRBV24-1 and TRBJ2-1, with 7 bases that match TRBD2. CDR3 length equals 18 residues. V trimming: 3 bases; J trimming: 0 bases; junction bases outside the gene matches: 10. CDR1 and CDR2 (germline): KGHDR, SFDVKD. CDR3 sequence reads: CATSDPSTAGDSYNEQFF. The CDR3 nucleotides are TGTGCCACCAGTGATCCCTCGACTGCGGGAGACTCCTACAATGAGCAGTTCTTC.

The chain recombines TRBV4-3 with TRBJ2-2, with D perhaps matching TRBD2 (6 bases). Deletions cut 1 base from V and 3 bases from J, with 12 bases between. The germline CDR1 and CDR2 sequences are LGHNA and YSLEER. This CDR3 has 16 amino acids. CDR3 in DNA: TGCGCCAGCAGCCAAGTAAATGGGGAGGACACCGGGGAGCTGTTTTTT. It codes for CASSQVNGEDTGELFF.

This chain connects TRBV6-6 to TRBJ2-3, with D perhaps TRBD1 or TRBD2 (5 bases each). V lost 5 bases to trimming and J lost 4 bases, with 7 bases between them. The CDR3 is 12 amino acids. CDR1 is MNHNY and CDR2 is SVGAGI in the germline V gene (reference sequence). The CDR3 loop is CASSQGADTQYF. The CDR3 bases are TGTGCCAGCAGTCAGGGAGCAGATACGCAGTATTTT.

The chain combines TRBV7-8 with TRBJ1-4, with 11 bases that match TRBD1. This CDR3 comprises 16 residues. V lost 5 bases and J lost 2; bases outside the gene matches: 4. CDR1 is SGHVS and CDR2 is FQNEAQ in the germline V gene. The CDR3, as DNA: TGTGCCAGCAGCCGGGACAGGGGGATGACTAATGAAAAACTGTTTTTT. As protein: CASSRDRGMTNEKLFF.

The chain uses TRBV6-6 and TRBJ1-3; D is ambiguous. Between the trimmed V and J ends, which lost 2 bases and 2 bases, there was a span of 7 bases. The CDR3 is made up of 14 amino acids. Germline CDR1 MNHNY, CDR2 SVGAGI (reference sequence). As DNA, the CDR3 is TGTGCCAGCAGTTACACAAACACTGGAAACACCATATATTTT. Translation: CASSYTNTGNTIYF.

The chain carries TRBV7-9 and TRBJ2-6; D perhaps matches TRBD2 (5 bases). V shed 5 bases and J shed 0 bases, with 8 bases lying between them. The CDR3 runs to 15 residues. Germline V gene data show CDR1 as SEHNR and CDR2 as FQNEAQ (reference sequence). The CDR3 loop is CASSPGVSGANVLTF. In nucleotides, the CDR3 is TGTGCCAGCAGCCCCGGGGTCTCTGGGGCCAACGTCCTGACTTTC.

J is TRBJ1-1 and V is TRBV28; D call uncertain. V lost 6 bases, J lost 1 base, and 9 bases lay in between. CDR3 length equals 13 residues. Germline V gives CDR1 MDHEN, CDR2 SYDVKM. The chain's CDR3 is CASRGTGNTEAFF. CDR3 coding DNA: TGTGCCAGCAGAGGCACGGGGAACACTGAAGCTTTCTTT.

This clone came up once. This chain uses TRBV2 with TRBJ2-7, with D possibly being TRBD1 (6 bases). The V gene's germline CDR1 is SNHLY and CDR2 FYNNEI. CDR3 size: 12 residues. The V end lost 6 bases, the J end lost 2 bases, and 8 bases lay between the germline ends. CDR3 in amino acids: CASRAGAYEQYF. The CDR3 DNA reads TGTGCCAGCAGGGCAGGGGCCTACGAGCAGTACTTC.

The chain has TRBV10-3 and TRBJ1-1, with D possibly TRBD1 on 5 matching bases. The V end was cut by 7 bases, the J end by 0 bases, with 12 bases between. Germline V lookup: CDR1 ENHRY, CDR2 SYGVKD. The CDR3 loop spans 14 amino acids. The CDR3 sequence is CAIIADSVNTEAFF. The CDR3 DNA reads as TGTGCCATCATTGCTGACAGTGTGAACACTGAAGCTTTCTTT.

This rearrangement joins TRBV28 to TRBJ2-3; D is perhaps TRBD2 (5 bases). Trimming stripped 3 bases from V and 4 bases from J, with 26 bases between. Germline V lookup: CDR1 MDHEN, CDR2 SYDVKM. This CDR3 is built from 19 residues. Here the CDR3 reads CASSLDVRMLLGSADTQYF. The CDR3 nucleotides are TGTGCCAGCAGTTTGGATGTAAGAATGCTACTAGGGTCGGCAGATACGCAGTATTTT.

The chain carries TRBV7-3 and TRBJ1-1, with 8 positions matching TRBD1. The V and J ends lost 2 bases and 4 bases, in that order; junction bases with no gene match: 3. The CDR3 contains 14 residues. Germline CDR1 and CDR2: SGHTA and FQGTGA. CDR3 sequence (DNA): TGTGCCAGCAGCTTATCAGGGGGCCGCACTGAAGCTTTCTTT. This encodes CASSLSGGRTEAFF. Looking up the rest from reference TRBV7-3 and TRBJ1-1 gives the full variable domain: GAGVSQTPSNKVTEKGKYVELRCDPISGHTALYWYRQSLGQGPEFLIYFQGTGAADDSGLPNDRFFAVRPEGSVSTLKIQRTERGDSAVYLCASSLSGGRTEAFFGQGTRLTVV.

The chain carries TRBV28 and TRBJ1-1, with 8 bases lining up with TRBD1. This CDR3 has 17 residues. The V and J ends lost 2 bases and 0 bases, in that order; junction bases with no gene match: 8. Per germline, CDR1 MDHEN and CDR2 SYDVKM. The CDR3 is CASSLRGQALMNTEAFF. The CDR3 DNA reads as TGTGCCAGCAGTTTACGGGGACAGGCACTAATGAACACTGAAGCTTTCTTT. The full variable domain, its missing parts supplied by reference TRBV28 and TRBJ1-1, is DVKVTQSSRYLVKRTGEKVFLECVQDMDHENMFWYRQDPGLGLRLIYFSYDVKMKEKGDIPEGYSVSREKKERFSLILESASTNQTSMYLCASSLRGQALMNTEAFFGQGTRLTVV.

The chain carries TRBV6-5 and TRBJ2-7; 9 bases agree with TRBD1. CDR3 length: 16 residues. V lost 4 bases to trimming and J lost 3 bases; unmatched junction nucleotides: 10. Germline CDR1 MNHEY, CDR2 SVGAGI. CDR3 DNA: TGTGCCAGCAGTTTCGGTCCGGGACAGGGAATCTACGAGCAGTACTTC. The encoded protein is CASSFGPGQGIYEQYF.

V usage is TRBV6-5 and J usage is TRBJ1-1, with 8 bases identical to TRBD1. Germline V gives CDR1 MNHEY, CDR2 SVGAGI. V was clipped by 6 bases and J by 3 bases; unmatched bases: 6. CDR3 size: 14 residues. The CDR3 loop reads CASSRDRGDTEAFF. CDR3 nucleotide sequence: TGTGCCAGCAGCCGAGACAGGGGAGACACTGAAGCTTTCTTT.

This sequence joins TRBV2 and TRBJ2-5, with 10 positions matching TRBD2. Germline loops: CDR1 SNHLY, CDR2 FYNNEI. This CDR3 has 14 amino acids. Germline trimming cut 7 bases from V and 8 bases from J; bases unmatched to any gene: 10. The CDR3 protein is CASTDRLAGVTQYF. In DNA, the CDR3 is TGTGCCAGCACCGATCGGCTAGCGGGAGTTACCCAGTACTTC.

The chain links TRBV6-1 to TRBJ1-5; no definite D call. The V end lost 3 bases, the J end lost 0 bases, and 12 bases lay between the germline ends. The CDR3 has 16 residues. Germline loops: CDR1 MNHNS, CDR2 SASEGT. CDR3 in DNA: TGTGCCAGCAGTGAGGGTTGGACTAATAGCAATCAGCCCCAGCATTTT. It codes for CASSEGWTNSNQPQHF.

The V gene is TRBV11-2, the J gene TRBJ2-7; TRBD2 matches 12 bases. Germline trimming cut 5 bases from V and 4 bases from J; bases unmatched to any gene: 9. The CDR3 covers 16 residues. Germline CDR1 and CDR2: SGHAT and FQNNGV. CDR3 DNA sequence: TGTGCCAGCAGCCCAAGGACTAGCGGGAAGTTATACGAGCAGTACTTC. Translation: CASSPRTSGKLYEQYF.

This clone was seen only once. The V and J genes are TRBV19 and TRBJ1-5, with D unclear. With 3 bases removed from V and 1 base from J, the gap between germline ends came to 7 bases. The CDR3 length is 14 residues. The germline V gene encodes CDR1 LNHDA and CDR2 SQIVND (reference sequence). CDR3 nucleotides: TGTGCCAGTAGTATGCGGGAAAGCAATCAGCCCCAGCATTTT. It translates to CASSMRESNQPQHF. The whole variable domain, filled in from reference TRBV19 and TRBJ1-5, reads DGGITQSPKYLFRKEGQNVTLSCEQNLNHDAMYWYRQDPGQGLRLIYYSQIVNDFQKGDIAEGYSVSREKKESFPLTVTSAQKNPTAFYLCASSMRESNQPQHFGDGTRLSIL.

V usage is TRBV19 and J usage is TRBJ1-1; D unresolved. V dropped 2 bases and J dropped 1 base, with 5 bases sitting between them. The V gene's germline CDR1 is LNHDA and CDR2 SQIVND (reference sequence). CDR3 size: 13 residues. CDR3 coding DNA: TGTGCCAGTAGTATAATCTGGAACACTGAAGCTTTCTTT. It codes for CASSIIWNTEAFF.

V is TRBV2 and J is TRBJ1-2; D might be TRBD1 (6 bases). This CDR3 is 15 amino acids long. V shed 5 bases and J shed 1 base, with 14 bases lying between them. CDR1 SNHLY and CDR2 FYNNEI come from the germline V gene. The CDR3 region is CASSITGTFNYGYTF. DNA of the CDR3: TGTGCCAGCAGTATTACAGGGACGTTTAACTATGGCTACACCTTC. Full variable domain (missing parts from reference TRBV2 and TRBJ1-2): EPEVTQTPSHQVTQMGQEVILRCVPISNHLYFYWYRQILGQKVEFLVSFYNNEISEKSEIFDDQFSVERPDGSNFTLKIRSTKLEDSAMYFCASSITGTFNYGYTFGSGTRLTVV.

V gene TRBV5-1 combines with J gene TRBJ2-5; 7 bases are a match to TRBD1. CDR3 size: 15 residues. Germline V gene lookup returns CDR1 SGHRS and CDR2 YFSETQ. The ends lost 1 base at V and 0 bases at J; junction bases unmatched: 3. DNA for the CDR3: TGCGCCAGCAGCTTGTACAGGGGCGACCAAGAGACCCAGTACTTC. Its translation is CASSLYRGDQETQYF.

DNA of the CDR3: TGTGCCAGCCGAGGCCTACAGGGGAAAGCTAACTATGGCTACACCTTC. It encodes CASRGLQGKANYGYTF. The V and J genes are TRBV27 and TRBJ1-2, with TRBD1 identical over 7 bases. Germline assignment: CDR1 MNHEY and CDR2 SMNVEV (reference sequence). Trimming cost V 8 bases and J 0 bases; bases outside gene matches: 12. The CDR3 length is 16 residues.

The J gene is TRBJ2-6, the V gene TRBV27; D gene ambiguous. Germline V gene sequence: CDR1 MNHEY, CDR2 SMNVEV (reference sequence). Trimming left V 4 bases short and J 0 bases short, with 7 bases between. This CDR3 spans 15 amino acids. CDR3 in amino acids: CASSSYSSGANVLTF. The CDR3 DNA reads as TGTGCCAGCAGTTCCTACAGCTCTGGGGCCAACGTCCTGACTTTC.

The chain joins TRBV6-5 to TRBJ1-3, with TRBD1 as a possible D gene (6 bases). V gave up 2 bases and J gave up 4 bases, with 12 bases separating them. This CDR3 comprises 15 residues. Germline V CDR1 and CDR2: MNHEY, SVGAGI. CDR3 coding DNA: TGTGCCAGCAGTTACGCCGGGGGGCGCGGAAACACCATATATTTT. Protein sequence: CASSYAGGRGNTIYF.

This chain uses TRBV19 with TRBJ2-5; TRBD1 agrees at 7 bases. The germline V gene has CDR1 LNHDA and CDR2 SQIVND (reference sequence). The CDR3 is 13 amino acids. The V segment lost 6 bases and the J segment 3 bases; nucleotides outside the gene matches: 4. CDR3 in amino acids: CASRSTGEETQYF. The DNA for the CDR3 is TGTGCCAGTAGGAGCACAGGGGAAGAGACCCAGTACTTC.